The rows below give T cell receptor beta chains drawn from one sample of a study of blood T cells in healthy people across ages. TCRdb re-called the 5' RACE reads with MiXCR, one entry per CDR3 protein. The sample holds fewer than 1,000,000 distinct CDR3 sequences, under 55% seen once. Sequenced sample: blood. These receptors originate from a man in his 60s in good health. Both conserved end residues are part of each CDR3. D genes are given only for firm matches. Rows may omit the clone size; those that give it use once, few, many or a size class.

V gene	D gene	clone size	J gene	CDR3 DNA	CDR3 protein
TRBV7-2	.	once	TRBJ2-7	TGTGCCAGCAGCCCCACGACATGGGTGGGTATCCACGAGCAGTACTTC	CASSPTTWVGIHEQYF
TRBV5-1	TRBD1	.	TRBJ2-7	TGCGCCAGCAGCGGAGACAGGGGATCCACCTACGAGCAGTACTTC	CASSGDRGSTYEQYF
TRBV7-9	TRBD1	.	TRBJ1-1	TGTGCCAGCAGCTTTGAGACAGGGGGTTTCTCTGAAGCTTTCTTT	CASSFETGGFSEAFF
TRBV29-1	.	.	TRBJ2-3	TGCAGCGGAAGCGGCCCCAGCACAGATACGCAGTATTTT	CSGSGPSTDTQYF
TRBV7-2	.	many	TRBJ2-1	TGTGCCAGCAGCAGATTGGATGAGCAGTTCTTC	CASSRLDEQFF
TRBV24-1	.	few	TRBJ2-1	TGTGCCACCAGTGATTCGACAGATGGTTACAATGAGCAGTTCTTC	CATSDSTDGYNEQFF
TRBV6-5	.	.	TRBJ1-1	TGTGCCAGCAGTTACTCGAGAGTGAACACTGAAGCTTTCTTT	CASSYSRVNTEAFF
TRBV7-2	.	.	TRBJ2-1	TGTGGCAGCAGCTTAGGAGCAGGGACGAGGAATGAGCAGTTCTTC	CGSSLGAGTRNEQFF
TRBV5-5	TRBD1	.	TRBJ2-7	TGTGCCAGCAGCTTACCGGGGACAGGGGCCGAGCAGTACTTC	CASSLPGTGAEQYF
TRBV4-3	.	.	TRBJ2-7	TGCGCCAGCAGCCAAGGATCAGGGGTAGGGTCCTACAATGAGCAGTACTTC	CASSQGSGVGSYNEQYF
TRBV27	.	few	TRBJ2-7	TGTGCCAGCAGTCCACTAGGGACTTCTACCTACGAGCAGTACTTC	CASSPLGTSTYEQYF